Listed below are T cell receptor beta chains from one sample, sequenced in a study of OX40 agonist ivuxolimab in advanced cancers. Sequencing used immunoSEQ multiplex PCR; TCRdb keeps in-frame clones, though not all of them. Of approximately 68,000 clones in the sample, approximately 92% were seen once. The sample was CD4+ or CD8+ T cells sorted from blood, taken in a trial of the OX40 agonist ivuxolimab. These receptors all stem from an adult with an advanced solid tumor such as melanoma, head and neck, liver or kidney cancer. The CDR3 runs from the conserved cysteine through the conserved F or W. Each record gives: clone size, D gene, J gene, V gene, CDR3 DNA, CDR3 protein. D genes are given only for firm matches. Clone sizes are given selectively: once, few, many, or a class where the clone is expanded.

clone size: .
D gene: .
J gene: TRBJ2-5
V gene: TRBV4-1
CDR3 DNA: TGCGCCAGCAGCCCACCATGGGGAGAGACCCAGTACTTC
CDR3 protein: CASSPPWGETQYF

clone size: once
D gene: .
J gene: TRBJ2-4
V gene: TRBV4-2
CDR3 DNA: TGTGCCAGCAGCCAAGATCTTAGGACTCCTTTTAGCCTTGAGTACTTC
CDR3 protein: CASSQDLRTPFSLEYF

clone size: few
D gene: .
J gene: TRBJ1-1
V gene: TRBV4-1
CDR3 DNA: TGCGCCAGCAGCCAACTCAGGGTCCCGGGCACTGAAGCTTTCTTT
CDR3 protein: CASSQLRVPGTEAFF

clone size: .
D gene: TRBD2
J gene: TRBJ2-1
V gene: TRBV2
CDR3 DNA: TGTGCCAGCAGGTCCCGGGGGGCCTACAATGAGCAGTTCTTC
CDR3 protein: CASRSRGAYNEQFF

clone size: .
D gene: .
J gene: TRBJ2-2
V gene: TRBV5-6
CDR3 DNA: TGTGCCAGCAGCTTGTTGTACGGGGAGCTGTTTTTT
CDR3 protein: CASSLLYGELFF

clone size: .
D gene: .
J gene: TRBJ2-1
V gene: TRBV7-6
CDR3 DNA: TGTGCCAGCAGCCCTTGGGGGGAGCGGGCCCCCTACAATGAGCAGTTCTTC
CDR3 protein: CASSPWGERAPYNEQFF

clone size: .
D gene: .
J gene: TRBJ2-1
V gene: TRBV5-1
CDR3 DNA: TGCGCCAGCAGCTTCGAAAGCTCCTACAATGAGCAGTTCTTC
CDR3 protein: CASSFESSYNEQFF

clone size: .
D gene: .
J gene: TRBJ1-1
V gene: TRBV6-6
CDR3 DNA: TGTGCCAGCAGTTACGGCCCTGAAGCTTTCTTT
CDR3 protein: CASSYGPEAFF

clone size: .
D gene: .
J gene: TRBJ1-3
V gene: TRBV4-3
CDR3 DNA: TGCGCCAGCAGCCCCGGGACGGCGAGCTCTGGAAACACCATATATTTT
CDR3 protein: CASSPGTASSGNTIYF

clone size: .
D gene: .
J gene: TRBJ1-1
V gene: TRBV6-5
CDR3 DNA: TGTGCCAGCAGTTACTCGAGCCATCACACTGAAGCTTTCTTT
CDR3 protein: CASSYSSHHTEAFF

clone size: .
D gene: .
J gene: TRBJ2-3
V gene: TRBV4-3
CDR3 DNA: TGCGCCAGCAGCCCTGACCGCACAGATACGCAGTATTTT
CDR3 protein: CASSPDRTDTQYF

clone size: .
D gene: TRBD2
J gene: TRBJ2-7
V gene: TRBV7-3
CDR3 DNA: TGTGCCAGCAGCTTAACGCCGGCTAGCGGGGGTTACGAGCAGTACTTC
CDR3 protein: CASSLTPASGGYEQYF

clone size: .
D gene: .
J gene: TRBJ2-3
V gene: TRBV15
CDR3 DNA: TGTGCCACCAGTAGGAGTAGAGGGAGCACAGATACGCAGTATTTT
CDR3 protein: CATSRSRGSTDTQYF

clone size: .
D gene: .
J gene: TRBJ1-1
V gene: TRBV6-1
CDR3 DNA: TGTGCCAGTTCGTCGTCAGGGAACACTGAAGCTTTCTTT
CDR3 protein: CASSSSGNTEAFF

clone size: .
D gene: .
J gene: TRBJ1-2
V gene: TRBV7-9
CDR3 DNA: TGTGCCAGTGACGCCGGGGAGCTCTATGGCTACACCTTC
CDR3 protein: CASDAGELYGYTF

clone size: once
D gene: TRBD2
J gene: TRBJ2-1
V gene: TRBV6-1
CDR3 DNA: TGTGCCATCCAAATCACTAGCGGGGGGTTGGATGAGCAGTTCTTC
CDR3 protein: CAIQITSGGLDEQFF

clone size: few
D gene: TRBD1
J gene: TRBJ1-2
V gene: TRBV10-1
CDR3 DNA: TGCGCCAGCAGTGACCCGGGACAGGGCTTTTATGGCTACACCTTC
CDR3 protein: CASSDPGQGFYGYTF

clone size: .
D gene: .
J gene: TRBJ1-2
V gene: TRBV5-1
CDR3 DNA: TGCGCCAGCAGCTTGGCGGGAGGTAATGGCTACACCTTC
CDR3 protein: CASSLAGGNGYTF

clone size: once
D gene: TRBD1
J gene: TRBJ1-1
V gene: TRBV7-3
CDR3 DNA: TGTGCCAGCAGCTTACAGGGGGCCCACACTGAAGCTTTCTTT
CDR3 protein: CASSLQGAHTEAFF

clone size: .
D gene: .
J gene: TRBJ1-1
V gene: TRBV4-3
CDR3 DNA: TGCGCCAGCAGCCAAGATCGGGTGGGAACTGAAGCTTTCTTT
CDR3 protein: CASSQDRVGTEAFF

clone size: .
D gene: TRBD1
J gene: TRBJ2-7
V gene: TRBV9
CDR3 DNA: TGTGCCAGCAGCGCCCGGGACAGGGAGACCTACGAGCAGCACTTC
CDR3 protein: CASSARDRETYEQHF

clone size: .
D gene: TRBD2
J gene: TRBJ2-3
V gene: TRBV6-4
CDR3 DNA: TGTGCCAACAGTGAGACTAGCGGGGGGGCCACAGATACGCAGTATTTT
CDR3 protein: CANSETSGGATDTQYF

clone size: .
D gene: .
J gene: TRBJ2-5
V gene: TRBV6-1
CDR3 DNA: TGTGCCAGCAGTCCCACAGGGACCAACCAAGAGACCCAGTACTTC
CDR3 protein: CASSPTGTNQETQYF

clone size: .
D gene: .
J gene: TRBJ2-1
V gene: TRBV19
CDR3 DNA: TGTGCCAGTAGTATAGCCACGAGCTCCTACAATGAGCAGTTCTTC
CDR3 protein: CASSIATSSYNEQFF

clone size: .
D gene: .
J gene: TRBJ1-2
V gene: TRBV30
CDR3 DNA: TGTGCCTGGAGTCTCAAAGGCGGGACAATAATCTATGGCTACACCTTC
CDR3 protein: CAWSLKGGTIIYGYTF

clone size: .
D gene: TRBD1
J gene: TRBJ1-3
V gene: TRBV14
CDR3 DNA: TGTGCCAGCAGCCCCGTGGGACAGGCCTCTGGAAACACCATATATTTT
CDR3 protein: CASSPVGQASGNTIYF

clone size: .
D gene: .
J gene: TRBJ1-5
V gene: TRBV21-1
CDR3 DNA: TGTGCCAACCCGGACCCCATGAATCAGCCCCAGCATTTT
CDR3 protein: CANPDPMNQPQHF

clone size: .
D gene: .
J gene: TRBJ1-2
V gene: TRBV19
CDR3 DNA: TGTGCCTCCGCCCCAGGGGCGGGTCATGGCTACACCTTC
CDR3 protein: CASAPGAGHGYTF

clone size: .
D gene: .
J gene: TRBJ1-5
V gene: TRBV5-6
CDR3 DNA: TGTGCCAGCAGCTTTTCCGGGTTTGGGCAGCCCCAGCATTTT
CDR3 protein: CASSFSGFGQPQHF

clone size: .
D gene: .
J gene: TRBJ2-3
V gene: TRBV6-1
CDR3 DNA: TGTGCCAGCAGTGGAGTTCACACAGATACGCAGTATTTT
CDR3 protein: CASSGVHTDTQYF

clone size: .
D gene: TRBD1
J gene: TRBJ2-5
V gene: TRBV10-1
CDR3 DNA: TGCGCCAGCCGGGACAGGGAAGAGACCCAGTACTTC
CDR3 protein: CASRDREETQYF

clone size: many
D gene: .
J gene: TRBJ2-1
V gene: TRBV5-8
CDR3 DNA: TGTGCCAGCAGCACCACAGGGATAGGGTTTGGCAATGAGCAGTTCTTC
CDR3 protein: CASSTTGIGFGNEQFF

clone size: .
D gene: .
J gene: TRBJ2-7
V gene: TRBV13
CDR3 DNA: TGTGCCAGCAGCTTAGAGGGCAGGGGTCCCTACGAGCAGTACTTC
CDR3 protein: CASSLEGRGPYEQYF

clone size: .
D gene: TRBD2
J gene: TRBJ2-5
V gene: TRBV6-6
CDR3 DNA: TGTGCCAGCAGTTACGTAGCGGGGGGCCCGGAGACCCAGTACTTC
CDR3 protein: CASSYVAGGPETQYF

clone size: .
D gene: .
J gene: TRBJ2-6
V gene: TRBV4-1
CDR3 DNA: TGCGCCAGCAGCCCAAAGGGCCCGAACTCCGGGGCCAACGTCCTGACTTTC
CDR3 protein: CASSPKGPNSGANVLTF

clone size: .
D gene: .
J gene: TRBJ1-2
V gene: TRBV9
CDR3 DNA: TGTGCCAGCAGCTTAAGACAGGAAGGAGACTATGGCTACACCTTC
CDR3 protein: CASSLRQEGDYGYTF

clone size: once
D gene: .
J gene: TRBJ2-7
V gene: TRBV4-3
CDR3 DNA: TGCGCCAGCAGCCAAGTTCTTGGCAGGCGAACCTACGAGCAGTACTTC
CDR3 protein: CASSQVLGRRTYEQYF

clone size: .
D gene: TRBD2
J gene: TRBJ2-1
V gene: TRBV6-5
CDR3 DNA: TGTGCCAGCAGTAGCGGGGGCTCCTACAATGAGCAGTTCTTC
CDR3 protein: CASSSGGSYNEQFF

clone size: .
D gene: .
J gene: TRBJ2-7
V gene: TRBV5-1
CDR3 DNA: TGCGCCAGCAGCTTCTACGGGTACGAGCAGTACTTC
CDR3 protein: CASSFYGYEQYF

clone size: .
D gene: .
J gene: TRBJ2-7
V gene: TRBV7-6
CDR3 DNA: TGTGCCAGCAGCTTAGGGGCTCTTACTACCTACGAGCAGTACTTC
CDR3 protein: CASSLGALTTYEQYF

clone size: .
D gene: .
J gene: TRBJ1-5
V gene: TRBV7-6
CDR3 DNA: TGCGCCAGCAGCCCACACCAGGCCGGGTTTGTTATTCAGCCCCAGCATTTT
CDR3 protein: CASSPHQAGFVIQPQHF

clone size: .
D gene: .
J gene: TRBJ2-3
V gene: TRBV10-2
CDR3 DNA: TGCGCCAGCAGTCTCGGACGGTTGAGCACAGATACGCAGTATTTT
CDR3 protein: CASSLGRLSTDTQYF

clone size: once
D gene: .
J gene: TRBJ1-2
V gene: TRBV29-1
CDR3 DNA: TGCAGCGCCCCACAGGGAGGCGGCTACACCTTC
CDR3 protein: CSAPQGGGYTF

clone size: .
D gene: .
J gene: TRBJ1-2
V gene: TRBV9
CDR3 DNA: TGTGCCAGCAGCTCCCCGACAGGTGGCTACACCTTC
CDR3 protein: CASSSPTGGYTF

clone size: .
D gene: TRBD1
J gene: TRBJ2-1
V gene: TRBV2
CDR3 DNA: TGTGCCAGCCCAACAGGGGATGAGCAGTTCTTC
CDR3 protein: CASPTGDEQFF

clone size: .
D gene: TRBD2
J gene: TRBJ2-3
V gene: TRBV2
CDR3 DNA: TGTGCCAGCATAGGACTAGCGGGGCCTCGTCGGCCTACGGATACGCAGTATTTT
CDR3 protein: CASIGLAGPRRPTDTQYF

clone size: .
D gene: .
J gene: TRBJ1-1
V gene: TRBV13
CDR3 DNA: TGTGCCAGCAGCCCTATCGGGGTGAACACTGAAGCTTTCTTT
CDR3 protein: CASSPIGVNTEAFF

clone size: .
D gene: TRBD1
J gene: TRBJ1-4
V gene: TRBV13
CDR3 DNA: TGTGCCAGCAGCCTAACCGGACAGGGCCCCAATGAAAAACTGTTTTTT
CDR3 protein: CASSLTGQGPNEKLFF

clone size: .
D gene: TRBD2
J gene: TRBJ2-7
V gene: TRBV7-2
CDR3 DNA: TGTGCCAGCAGCTTAGCCTCGACTAGCGGATACTACGAGCAGTACTTC
CDR3 protein: CASSLASTSGYYEQYF

clone size: .
D gene: .
J gene: TRBJ2-7
V gene: TRBV2
CDR3 DNA: TGTGCCAGCTCTGGACAATCCTACGAGCAGTACTTC
CDR3 protein: CASSGQSYEQYF

clone size: .
D gene: .
J gene: TRBJ2-7
V gene: TRBV7-2
CDR3 DNA: TGTGCCAGCAGCTTAGTATTTGGGTCCTACGAGCAGTACTTC
CDR3 protein: CASSLVFGSYEQYF

clone size: .
D gene: .
J gene: TRBJ1-6
V gene: TRBV14
CDR3 DNA: TGTGCCAGCAGCCAAGGGTATGGTAATCCCCTCCACTTT
CDR3 protein: CASSQGYGNPLHF